Given below is one TCR beta chain in context. Antigen: not known. The CDR3 is 14 amino acids. Germline V CDR1 and CDR2: GTSNPN, SVGIG (reference sequence). The V gene lost 0 bases and the J gene lost 6 bases, with 14 bases spanning the gap. Assay used: immunoSEQ multiplex PCR; TCRdb lists only in-frame clones, some missing. The sample lists around 90,000 clones; 80% to 95% were seen once. The data stem from a study of OX40 agonist ivuxolimab in advanced cancers. Study details: It was permissible to have had prior anti-PD-1, anti-PD-L1 or anti-CTLA-4 therapy, and approximately 40% had some. Three patients showed partial responses: one hepatocellular carcinoma and two cutaneous melanoma cases. The study, taken as a whole, reports: Near-lowest levels of clonal expansion characterized partial responders at 0.1-3.0 mg/kg.

The clonotype comes from an adult with an advanced solid tumor such as melanoma, head and neck, liver or kidney cancer. The V and J genes are TRBV30 and TRBJ1-2, with a weak D call TRBD1 (6 bases). Here the sequenced sample was CD4+ or CD8+ T cells sorted from blood, taken in a trial of the OX40 agonist ivuxolimab. CDR3 residues: CAWSVKAGANGYTF. In nucleotides, the CDR3 is TGTGCCTGGAGTGTCAAAGCAGGGGCGAATGGCTACACCTTC.